One TCR beta chain is described in this entry. Its antigen remains unknown. Additional DNA sequences in this sample encode the identical CDR3. What was sequenced were expressed TCRB transcripts, since all of the isolated RNA had been reverse transcribed. Generated by immunoSEQ multiplex PCR, the TCRdb table keeps only in-frame clones and is missing some. This table has about 340,000 clones, over 7% appearing once. CDR1 GTSNPN and CDR2 SVGIG come from the germline V gene (reference sequence). The CDR3 contains 14 residues. Trimming stripped 1 base from V and 6 bases from J, with 13 bases between. This sample is drawn from a study of beta chain features in type 1 diabetes. Study-wide results and limits: The study found moderately but significantly shorter TCRB CDR3s in all four CD4+ subsets of Type 1 diabetes patients.

This TCR was recovered from a young man with type 1 diabetes. The rearrangement uses TRBV30 and TRBJ1-5; D ambiguous. Sequences were obtained from central memory CD4+ T cells from blood. This CDR3 reads CAWSGRGRGQPQHF. Written as DNA, the CDR3 is TGTGCCTGGAGTGGGAGAGGGCGGGGTCAGCCCCAGCATTTT.